Listed below are T cell receptor beta chains from one sample, sequenced in a study of shared clonotypes between healthy human individuals. Libraries were prepared by immunoSEQ multiplex PCR; TCRdb keeps only in-frame clonotypes and omits some of them. Found here are roughly 2.5 million clones, approximately 94% of them singletons; the top ten hold about 0.13%. The sequencing input was naive CD4+ T cells sorted from blood. These receptors were collected from a man aged 18-30 years in good health. The CDR3 runs from the conserved cysteine through the conserved F or W. D genes are given only for firm matches. Where a row states a size, it is once, few, many or the class of an expanded clone; other rows omit it.

>TRBV4-1|NA|TRBD2|TRBJ2-1
TGCGCCAGCAGCCTCAGCGGGGGAGGGCCAGCCTACAATGAGCAGTTCTTC
CASSLSGGGPAYNEQFF
>TRBV7-6|NA|TRBD2|TRBJ2-3
TGTGCCAGCAGCTTAGCTCCTAGCGGGAGGGGAACAGATACGCAGTATTTT
CASSLAPSGRGTDTQYF
>TRBV6-5|NA|NA|TRBJ1-6
TGTGCCAGTAAGGGACAACGAAATTCACCCCTCCACTTT
CASKGQRNSPLHF
>TRBV11-3|NA|NA|TRBJ1-1
TGTGCCAGCAGCTTAGACTCGGGCGTTGAAGCTTTCTTT
CASSLDSGVEAFF
>TRBV5-1|NA|TRBD1|TRBJ2-1
TGCGCCAGCAGCTTAAGGACAGGGGCTGGGAATGAGCAGTTCTTC
CASSLRTGAGNEQFF
>TRBV5-1|NA|TRBD1|TRBJ2-3
TGCGCCAGCAGCGGGGGACAGCCTTATACAGATACGCAGTATTTT
CASSGGQPYTDTQYF
>TRBV4-2|NA|NA|TRBJ1-6
TGTGCCAGCAGCCAAGATCCGGAAGGGAGCTCCTATAATTCACCCCTCCACTTT
CASSQDPEGSSYNSPLHF
>TRBV2|NA|NA|TRBJ2-3
TGTGCCAGCAGGATTATCCCCACAGATACGCAGTATTTT
CASRIIPTDTQYF
>TRBV5-1|NA|TRBD2|TRBJ2-1
TGCGCCAGCAGCATATCCGGGACTAGCAATGAGCAGTTCTTC
CASSISGTSNEQFF
>TRBV6-1|NA|TRBD2|TRBJ2-1
TGTGCCAGCAGCAACGGGGGGACCTCCTACAATGAGCAGTTCTTC
CASSNGGTSYNEQFF
>TRBV19|once|NA|TRBJ1-5
TGTGCCAGTAGTCCAGGACCCGGCAGTCAGCCCCAGCATTTT
CASSPGPGSQPQHF
>TRBV7-6|once|NA|TRBJ2-1
TGTGCCAGCAGCTTCACCCACCCCGCTAGGGGGGCCCACAATGAGCAGTTCTTC
CASSFTHPARGAHNEQFF
>TRBV6-6|NA|NA|TRBJ2-7
TGTGCCAGCAGGCCACTCCGGGACTCTTACTCCTACGAGCAGTACTTC
CASRPLRDSYSYEQYF
>TRBV28|once|TRBD2|TRBJ2-2
TGTGCCAGCAGTTTATGGCCGGGGGGGACCGGGGAGCTGTTTTTT
CASSLWPGGTGELFF
>TRBV9|NA|NA|TRBJ2-3
TGTGCCAGCAGCGCCGGCGTCAGCGTAAGCACAGATACGCAGTATTTT
CASSAGVSVSTDTQYF
>TRBV7-9|once|TRBD1|TRBJ1-4
TGTGCCAGCAGCTCCCAGGGGGGGCAGGGGGCATCTAATGAAAAACTGTTTTTT
CASSSQGGQGASNEKLFF
>TRBV7-6|NA|TRBD2|TRBJ2-1
TGTGCCAGCAGCCTTGCGGGAGGGTTATACAATGAGCAGTTCTTC
CASSLAGGLYNEQFF
>TRBV5-4|NA|TRBD1|TRBJ2-5
TGTGCCAGCTCCCCGGGACAGCCAGCTCGAGAGACCCAGTACTTC
CASSPGQPARETQYF
>TRBV19|NA|NA|TRBJ1-6
TGTGCCAGTAGTATAGGTGCAGGGAATGGCATTTCACCCCTCCACTTT
CASSIGAGNGISPLHF
>TRBV5-1|NA|NA|TRBJ1-3
TGCGCCAGCAGCCCGGCATCGAGTACTGGAAACACCATATATTTT
CASSPASSTGNTIYF
>TRBV28|NA|NA|TRBJ1-4
TGTGCCAGCAGTTTACAGGGCCGAGAAAAACTGTTTTTT
CASSLQGREKLFF
>TRBV6-1|NA|NA|TRBJ2-7
TGTGCCAGCACTCGGGCCCATGGAGACTACGAGCAGTACTTC
CASTRAHGDYEQYF
>TRBV2|NA|NA|TRBJ1-2
TGTGCCAGTCTAGCAGGTGGGGGGCGCGAGTCGGCTGGCTACACCTTC
CASLAGGGRESAGYTF
>TRBV7-9|NA|NA|TRBJ1-1
TGTGCCAGCAGCTTTGTGAACACTGAAGCTTTCTTT
CASSFVNTEAFF
>TRBV2|NA|NA|TRBJ2-3
TGTGCCAGCAGTGAAGCGCTTAGAGATACGCAGTATTTT
CASSEALRDTQYF
>TRBV7-7|NA|TRBD2|TRBJ2-1
TGTGCTAGCAGCCCGGGACTAGCGGGGGCCTACAATGAGCAGTTCTTC
CASSPGLAGAYNEQFF
>TRBV2|NA|NA|TRBJ2-2
TGTGCCAGCAGGCGTACAGGGAACACCGGGGAGCTGTTTTTT
CASRRTGNTGELFF
>TRBV7-2|NA|TRBD2|TRBJ2-7
TGTGCCAGCAGCTTTAGCTCGGGTTCGGGGGGGTACGAGCAGTACTTC
CASSFSSGSGGYEQYF
>TRBV5-1|NA|NA|TRBJ1-2
TGCGCCAGCAGCTTGGAGTCGGGGGGCGCTGGCTACACCTTC
CASSLESGGAGYTF
>TRBV7-2|NA|TRBD2|TRBJ2-7
TGTGCCTCCCAGCGGGAGTATGAGCAGTACTTC
CASQREYEQYF
>TRBV7-7|NA|TRBD2|TRBJ2-2
TGTGCTAGCAGCCCTACTAGCGGGAGCAACACCGGGGAGCTGTTTTTT
CASSPTSGSNTGELFF
>TRBV4-3|NA|NA|TRBJ1-5
TGCGCCAGCAGCCAAGCCAGGGCAGATCAGCCCCAGCATTTT
CASSQARADQPQHF
>TRBV27|NA|NA|TRBJ1-3
TGTGCCAGCAGTCGAACGGGGGGCTCTGGAAACACCATATATTTT
CASSRTGGSGNTIYF
>TRBV25-1|NA|NA|TRBJ2-3
TGTGCCAGCAGTGAATGGGTGAAAATTGGCACAGATACGCAGTATTTT
CASSEWVKIGTDTQYF
>TRBV15|NA|NA|TRBJ2-7
TGTGCCACCAGCACTCAGGGGGAGCAGTACTTC
CATSTQGEQYF
>TRBV5-4|NA|TRBD2|TRBJ2-1
TGTGCCAGCAGCTTGGTTGGAAATAGCGGGAGGGCTTACAATGAGCAGTTCTTC
CASSLVGNSGRAYNEQFF
>TRBV25-1|NA|NA|TRBJ2-7
TGTGCCAGCAGTGATGCCGCTCTAGCGACGGACGAGCAGTACTTC
CASSDAALATDEQYF
>TRBV7-6|NA|TRBD1|TRBJ1-2
TGTGCCAGCAGCCAAATGGAGGGGGCAGATGGCTACACCTTC
CASSQMEGADGYTF
>TRBV6-6|NA|NA|TRBJ2-7
TGTGCCAGCTCCAATATCTACGAGCAGTACTTC
CASSNIYEQYF
>TRBV7-3|NA|TRBD1|TRBJ1-1
TGTGCCAGCGGCAGGGGGCAAGTGGACACTGAAGCTTTCTTT
CASGRGQVDTEAFF
>TRBV5-8|NA|NA|TRBJ1-6
TGTGCCAGCAGCTGGGGCAGAGACTCACCCCTCCACTTT
CASSWGRDSPLHF
>TRBV7-9|NA|TRBD1|TRBJ1-2
TGTGCCAGCAGCGCCACAGGGGGCGCAGGAGGAGGCTACACCTTC
CASSATGGAGGGYTF
>TRBV10-1|NA|TRBD2|TRBJ2-7
TGCGCCAGCAGTCCCGGGACTAGCGGGAGGGCCTCGGTTGAGCAGTACTTC
CASSPGTSGRASVEQYF
>TRBV30|once|TRBD1|TRBJ1-1
TGTGCCTGGAACCGACAGGGGGGTGACACTGAAGCTTTCTTT
CAWNRQGGDTEAFF
>TRBV5-6|NA|TRBD1|TRBJ1-2
TGTGCCAGCAGCCTAACCGGGACAGCGGCTGGCTACACCTTC
CASSLTGTAAGYTF
>TRBV5-1|NA|NA|TRBJ1-2
TGCGCCAGCAGCTTGGGAGGGGGTCATGGCTACACCTTC
CASSLGGGHGYTF
>TRBV7-2|NA|TRBD2|TRBJ2-7
TGTGCCAGCAGCTTAGCCGGGACTAGCGGGCTTGAGCAGTACTTC
CASSLAGTSGLEQYF
>TRBV9|NA|NA|TRBJ2-3
TGTGCCAGCAGCGTGAGGGACAGGATTAGCGGGAGTTGGACAGATACGCAGTATTTT
CASSVRDRISGSWTDTQYF
>TRBV19|NA|TRBD1|TRBJ1-1
TGTGCCAGTAGTGGGGGACAGGCGTATGAAGCTTTCTTT
CASSGGQAYEAFF
>TRBV25-1|few|NA|TRBJ1-6
TGTGCCAGCAGTGACACGCGGCATTCACCCCTCCACTTT
CASSDTRHSPLHF
>TRBV18|NA|NA|TRBJ2-7
TGTGCCAGCTCACCCAACAGGGTTTCCTACGAGCAGTACTTC
CASSPNRVSYEQYF
>TRBV10-3|NA|TRBD1|TRBJ1-1
TGTGCCACAGGGGGCGCGGTCACTGAAGCTTTCTTT
CATGGAVTEAFF
>TRBV7-9|few|TRBD1|TRBJ1-5
TGTGCCAGCAGCTTTAGTCTTCAGGGGGAGAGCAATCAGCCCCAGCATTTT
CASSFSLQGESNQPQHF